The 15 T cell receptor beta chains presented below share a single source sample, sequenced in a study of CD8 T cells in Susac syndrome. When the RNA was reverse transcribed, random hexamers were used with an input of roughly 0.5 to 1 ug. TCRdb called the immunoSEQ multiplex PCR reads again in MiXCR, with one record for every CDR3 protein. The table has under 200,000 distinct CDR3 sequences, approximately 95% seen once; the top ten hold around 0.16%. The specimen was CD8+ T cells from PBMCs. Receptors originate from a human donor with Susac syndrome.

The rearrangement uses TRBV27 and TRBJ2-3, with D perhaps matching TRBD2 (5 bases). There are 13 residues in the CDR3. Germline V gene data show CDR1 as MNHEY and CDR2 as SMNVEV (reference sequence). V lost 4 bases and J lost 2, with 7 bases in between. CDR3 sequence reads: CASSWTDTDTQYF. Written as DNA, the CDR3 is TGTGCCAGCAGTTGGACTGACACAGATACGCAGTATTTT.

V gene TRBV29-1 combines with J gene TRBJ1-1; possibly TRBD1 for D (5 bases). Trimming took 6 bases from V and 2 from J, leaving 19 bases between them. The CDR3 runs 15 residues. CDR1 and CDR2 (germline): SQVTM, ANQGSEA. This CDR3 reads CSVVGTDAFNTEAFF. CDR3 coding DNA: TGCAGCGTCGTGGGGACTGATGCCTTTAACACTGAAGCTTTCTTT.

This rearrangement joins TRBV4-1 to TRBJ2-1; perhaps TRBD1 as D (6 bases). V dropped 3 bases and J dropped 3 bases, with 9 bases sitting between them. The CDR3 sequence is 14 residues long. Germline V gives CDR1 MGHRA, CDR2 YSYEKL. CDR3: CASSQHRDYNEQFF. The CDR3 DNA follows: TGCGCCAGCAGCCAGCACAGGGACTACAATGAGCAGTTCTTC.

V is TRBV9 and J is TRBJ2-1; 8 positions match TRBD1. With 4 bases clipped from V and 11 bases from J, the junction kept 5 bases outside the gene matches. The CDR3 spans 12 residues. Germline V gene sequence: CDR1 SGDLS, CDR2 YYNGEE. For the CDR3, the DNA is TGTGCCAGCAGCACACAGGGGGGCAAGCAGTTCTTC. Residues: CASSTQGGKQFF.

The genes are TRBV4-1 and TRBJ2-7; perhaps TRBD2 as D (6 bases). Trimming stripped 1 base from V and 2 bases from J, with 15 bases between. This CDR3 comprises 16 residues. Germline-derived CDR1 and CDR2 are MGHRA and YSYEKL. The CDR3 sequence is CASSQGRGLAPYEQYF. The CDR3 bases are TGCGCCAGCAGCCAAGGGAGGGGATTGGCACCCTACGAGCAGTACTTC.

CDR3 protein: CASSSGTGVTQYF. The CDR3 DNA follows: TGTGCCAGCAGCTCCGGGACAGGGGTTACGCAGTACTTC. The J gene is TRBJ2-7, the V gene TRBV7-9, with 10 bases matching TRBD1. The CDR3 extends over 13 amino acids. The germline V gene encodes CDR1 SEHNR and CDR2 FQNEAQ (reference sequence). V lost 4 bases to trimming and J lost 9 bases; unmatched junction nucleotides: 6.

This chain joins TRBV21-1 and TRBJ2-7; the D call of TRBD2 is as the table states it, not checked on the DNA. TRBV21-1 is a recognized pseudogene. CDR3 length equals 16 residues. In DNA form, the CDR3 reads TGTGCCAGCAGCCGACGTCCGACTAGCGGTCTTGGCGAGCAGTACTTC. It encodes CASSRRPTSGLGEQYF.

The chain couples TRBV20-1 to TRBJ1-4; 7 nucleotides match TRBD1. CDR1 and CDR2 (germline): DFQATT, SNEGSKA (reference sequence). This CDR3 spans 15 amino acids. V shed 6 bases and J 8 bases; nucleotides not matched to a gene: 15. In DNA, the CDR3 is TGCAGTGCCCCTATAGGGACAGCCGAAGGAGAAAAACTGTTTTTT. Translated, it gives CSAPIGTAEGEKLFF.

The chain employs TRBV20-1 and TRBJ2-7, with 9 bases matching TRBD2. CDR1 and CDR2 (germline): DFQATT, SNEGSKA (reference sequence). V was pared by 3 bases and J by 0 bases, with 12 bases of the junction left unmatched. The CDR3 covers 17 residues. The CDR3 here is CSARGLAEFSRSYEQYF. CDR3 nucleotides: TGCAGTGCTAGGGGACTAGCAGAATTTAGCCGCTCCTACGAGCAGTACTTC.

CDR3 in amino acids: CASIQGSPFYGYTF. CDR3 DNA: TGTGCCAGCATACAGGGGTCCCCCTTCTATGGCTACACCTTC. The chain recombines TRBV6-6 with TRBJ1-2; 7 bases agree with TRBD1. This CDR3 spans 14 amino acids. Looked up from germline, CDR1 is MNHNY and CDR2 is SVGAGI (reference sequence). J was trimmed by 4 bases and V by 7 bases; bases with no gene match: 9.

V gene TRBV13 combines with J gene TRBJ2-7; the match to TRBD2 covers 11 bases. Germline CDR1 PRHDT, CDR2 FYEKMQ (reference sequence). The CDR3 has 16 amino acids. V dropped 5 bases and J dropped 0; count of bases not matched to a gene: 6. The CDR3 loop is CASSTGTSGGSYEQYF. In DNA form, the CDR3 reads TGTGCCAGCAGCACGGGGACTAGCGGAGGCTCCTACGAGCAGTACTTC.

CDR3 bases: TGCGCCAGCAGGTACACGGGCACTGAAGCTTTCTTT. Amino acids: CASRYTGTEAFF. The V call is TRBV10-2, the J call TRBJ1-1; the D is unclear. The germline V gene encodes CDR1 WSHSY and CDR2 SAAADI. The CDR3 runs to 12 residues. Trimming left V 6 bases short and J 4 bases short, with 9 bases between.

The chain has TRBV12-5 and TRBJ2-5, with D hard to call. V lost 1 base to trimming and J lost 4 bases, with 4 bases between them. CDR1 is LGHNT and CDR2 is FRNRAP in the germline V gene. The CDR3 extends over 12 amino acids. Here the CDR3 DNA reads TGTGCTAGTGGTTTGGGGGGAGAGACCCAGTACTTC. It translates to CASGLGGETQYF.

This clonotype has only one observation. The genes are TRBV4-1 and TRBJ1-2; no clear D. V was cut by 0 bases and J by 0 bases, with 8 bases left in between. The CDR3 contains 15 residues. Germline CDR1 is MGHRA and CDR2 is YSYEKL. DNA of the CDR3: TGCGCCAGCAGCCAAGATTGGCGGTCTAACTATGGCTACACCTTC. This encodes CASSQDWRSNYGYTF.

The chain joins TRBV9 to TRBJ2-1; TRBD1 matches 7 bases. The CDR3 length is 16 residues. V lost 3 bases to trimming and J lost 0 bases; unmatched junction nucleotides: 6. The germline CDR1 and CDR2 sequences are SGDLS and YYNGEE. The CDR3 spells CASSATTGISYNEQFF. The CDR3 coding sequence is TGTGCCAGCAGCGCGACGACAGGGATCTCCTACAATGAGCAGTTCTTC.